This T cell receptor beta chain comes out of a study of shared clonotypes between healthy human individuals. Details on this clone: Its antigen is not identified.

Notes on the study in general: Generation probabilities were higher for clonotypes shared across all four sorted-subset donors than for unshared ones. Donor scarcity curtailed the genetic and exposure-history diversity represented herein.

Study processing details: ImmunoSEQ only sent back junction sequences with no quality scores, so filtering was done differently. Generated by immunoSEQ multiplex PCR, the TCRdb table keeps only in-frame clones and is missing some. V and J calls and clone size are given by that table; D and trimming were obtained from the DNA. The sample carries 760,000 or so clones, approximately 97% recorded once. Positively selected for CCR7, the CD45RO-negative cells used as naive CD8 cells excluded terminally differentiated effector memory CD45RA+ cells. CDR1 SEHNR and CDR2 FQNEAQ come from the germline V gene (reference sequence). The ends lost 7 bases at V and 4 bases at J; junction bases unmatched: 4. There are 13 residues in the CDR3.

The chain combines TRBV7-9 with TRBJ2-1; 7 bases agree with TRBD1. The sequence came from a man under 40 in good health. What was sequenced was naive CD8+ T cells sorted from blood. CDR3: CASTGRGYNEQFF. Here the CDR3 DNA reads TGTGCCAGCACCGGCAGGGGGTACAATGAGCAGTTCTTC.